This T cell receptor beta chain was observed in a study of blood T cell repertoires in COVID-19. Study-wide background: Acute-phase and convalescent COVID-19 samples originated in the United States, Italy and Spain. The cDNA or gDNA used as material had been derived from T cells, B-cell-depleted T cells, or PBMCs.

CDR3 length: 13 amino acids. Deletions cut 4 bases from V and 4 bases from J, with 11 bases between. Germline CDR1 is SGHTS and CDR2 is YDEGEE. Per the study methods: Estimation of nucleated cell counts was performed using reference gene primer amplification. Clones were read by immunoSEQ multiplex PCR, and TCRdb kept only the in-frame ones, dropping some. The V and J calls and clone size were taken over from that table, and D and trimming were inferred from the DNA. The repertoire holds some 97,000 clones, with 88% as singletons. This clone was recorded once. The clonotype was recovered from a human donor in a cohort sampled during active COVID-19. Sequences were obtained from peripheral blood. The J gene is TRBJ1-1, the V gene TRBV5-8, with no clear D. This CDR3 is CASSRRGGTEAFF. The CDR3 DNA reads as TGTGCCAGCAGCCGACGGGGTGGCACTGAAGCTTTCTTT.